The 27 T cell receptor beta chains below come from one sample, sequenced in a study of blood T cell repertoires in COVID-19. The table came from immunoSEQ multiplex PCR; TCRdb's copy has only in-frame clones and leaves some out. The table records roughly 240,000 clones, almost 85% of them present only once. Sequencing was carried out using PBMCs or T cells enriched from blood (not recorded which). The receptors here all came from a woman aged 45-60 years with acute COVID-19.

This clone was detected once. The chain uses TRBV18 and TRBJ1-1; D is unresolved. Trimming cost V 3 bases and J 1 base, with 9 bases left between them. Germline V gene lookup returns CDR1 KGHSH and CDR2 LQKENI. The CDR3 extends over 14 amino acids. CDR3 sequence (DNA): TGTGCCAGCTCACCTAGTACGGGGAACACTGAAGCTTTCTTT. This gives the protein CASSPSTGNTEAFF.

This sequence joins TRBV5-1 and TRBJ2-3; D uncertain. Trimming stripped 2 bases from V and 0 bases from J, with 13 bases between. Germline loops: CDR1 SGHRS, CDR2 YFSETQ. This CDR3 is 16 amino acids long. The CDR3 protein is CASSFSLLSSTDTQYF. The CDR3 bases are TGCGCCAGCAGCTTCTCTCTACTTTCTAGCACAGATACGCAGTATTTT.

The chain employs TRBV30 and TRBJ1-5, with D possibly TRBD1 on 6 matching bases. Germline assignment: CDR1 GTSNPN and CDR2 SVGIG (reference sequence). This CDR3 is built from 14 residues. Deletions cut 3 bases from V and 0 bases from J, with 9 bases between. The CDR3 loop reads CAWSRDNSNQPQHF. The CDR3 DNA reads TGTGCCTGGAGCCGGGACAATAGCAATCAGCCCCAGCATTTT.

This clone was found a few times. V and J are TRBV10-3 and TRBJ1-4; D gene unclear. Germline-derived CDR1 and CDR2 are ENHRY and SYGVKD. The CDR3 spans 12 residues. V lost 2 bases to trimming and J lost 8 bases, with 6 bases between them. The CDR3 region is CAISEGREKLFF. CDR3 DNA: TGTGCCATCAGTGAGGGGAGGGAAAAACTGTTTTTT.

The CDR3 DNA reads TGTGCCACCAGCAGTGCGGAATACAATGAGCAGTTCTTC. This gives the protein CATSSAEYNEQFF. This chain uses TRBV15 with TRBJ2-1; D is ambiguous. This CDR3 comprises 13 residues. Per the germline V gene, CDR1 is LNHNV and CDR2 is YYDKDF (reference sequence). Deletions cut 3 bases from V and 4 bases from J, with 7 bases between.

To note about this clone: The sample holds other DNA sequences that translate to the same CDR3. This chain links TRBV19 with TRBJ1-1; D might be TRBD1 (5 bases). Germline V CDR1 and CDR2: LNHDA, SQIVND (reference sequence). Trimming removed 1 base from V and 0 bases from J, with 6 bases in between. The CDR3 is made up of 14 amino acids. DNA for the CDR3: TGTGCCAGTAGTATAGGCAGGGTGAACACTGAAGCTTTCTTT. Amino acids: CASSIGRVNTEAFF.

The rearrangement joins TRBV10-3 to TRBJ2-3, with 10 bases that match TRBD2. Per the germline V gene, CDR1 is ENHRY and CDR2 is SYGVKD. V lost 8 bases to trimming and J lost 4 bases; unmatched junction nucleotides: 6. The CDR3 extends over 14 amino acids. CDR3 loop: CAIGAGGPSDTQYF. CDR3 nucleotide sequence: TGTGCCATCGGAGCGGGGGGGCCTTCAGATACGCAGTATTTT.

The chain recombines TRBV5-1 with TRBJ2-3; D uncertain. The CDR3 runs 15 residues. Germline-derived CDR1 and CDR2 are SGHRS and YFSETQ. V lost 4 bases to trimming and J lost 1 base, with 13 bases between them. This chain's CDR3 is CASSLGVLGTDTQYF. Here the CDR3 DNA reads TGCGCCAGCAGCCTAGGAGTCCTAGGCACAGATACGCAGTATTTT.

The chain is built from TRBV6-5 and TRBJ1-1; 9 bases are a match to TRBD1. V trimming: 2 bases; J trimming: 3 bases; junction bases outside the gene matches: 4. In germline, CDR1 is MNHEY, CDR2 SVGAGI. CDR3 length equals 15 residues. This CDR3 is CASSYLQGADTEAFF. The CDR3, as DNA: TGTGCCAGCAGTTACCTACAGGGGGCAGACACTGAAGCTTTCTTT.

This chain connects TRBV18 to TRBJ1-1; perhaps TRBD1 as D (6 bases). The germline V gene encodes CDR1 KGHSH and CDR2 LQKENI. V was shortened by 6 bases and J by 1 base, with 18 bases between the two germline ends. This CDR3 region has 16 residues. The CDR3 DNA sequence: TGTGCCAGCTCTCCCCTAGGACAGATTTCGAACACTGAAGCTTTCTTT. Protein: CASSPLGQISNTEAFF.

The chain links TRBV3-1 (or the pseudogene TRBV3-2) to TRBJ2-1; perhaps TRBD2 as D (5 bases). The CDR3 loop spans 15 amino acids. Trimming took off 2 bases at V and 6 bases at J, with 14 bases between the two ends. Germline-derived CDR1 and CDR2 are LGHDT and YNNKEL (reference sequence). CDR3 sequence reads: CASSQRVERINEQFF. The CDR3 nucleotides read TGTGCCAGCAGCCAACGGGTAGAGCGGATCAATGAGCAGTTCTTC.

This clone has just a few counts. This chain links TRBV9 with TRBJ1-1, with 7 nucleotides matching TRBD1. J gave up 8 bases and V 4 bases, and 11 bases lay outside the gene matches. CDR3 length equals 14 residues. CDR1 is SGDLS, CDR2 YYNGEE, per germline. The chain's CDR3 is CASSPGQNEREAFF. The CDR3 DNA is TGTGCCAGCAGCCCGGGACAGAACGAAAGAGAAGCTTTCTTT.

The chain recombines TRBV5-1 with TRBJ1-2, with 8 bases that match TRBD1. CDR3 length: 14 residues. CDR1 is SGHRS and CDR2 is YFSETQ in the germline V gene. V dropped 3 bases and J dropped 4; count of bases not matched to a gene: 5. As DNA, the CDR3 is TGCGCCAGCAGCTCCGGACAGGGCGTCTATGGCTACACCTTC. It specifies CASSSGQGVYGYTF.

This clone has a single count. The chain combines TRBV28 with TRBJ2-3; 9 bases match TRBD2. CDR3 length: 14 amino acids. Germline CDR1 and CDR2: MDHEN and SYDVKM. V lost 8 bases to trimming and J lost 3 bases; unmatched junction nucleotides: 6. CDR3 in DNA: TGTGCCAGCCGGCGGGGGGGCCTAACAGATACGCAGTATTTT. As protein: CASRRGGLTDTQYF.

The chain carries TRBV18 and TRBJ2-5, with TRBD1 matching over 8 bases. This CDR3 spans 15 amino acids. The ends lost 6 bases at V and 1 base at J; junction bases unmatched: 7. CDR1 and CDR2 from the germline V gene are KGHSH and LQKENI. CDR3 residues: CASSPDRVGQETQYF. The CDR3 nucleotides read TGTGCCAGCTCGCCGGACAGGGTGGGCCAAGAGACCCAGTACTTC.

This rearrangement joins TRBV21-1 to TRBJ1-2. TRBV21-1 is a pseudogene locus. There are 12 residues in the CDR3. CDR3 bases: TGTGCCAGTCCCCAACCTATAAATGGCTACACCTTC. Amino acid sequence: CASPQPINGYTF.

In this sample, this clone turned up once. V is TRBV18 and J is TRBJ1-2; D possibly corresponds to TRBD1 (6 bases). This CDR3 is built from 15 residues. The V gene lost 2 bases and the J gene lost 3 bases, with 13 bases spanning the gap. Germline lookup yields CDR1 KGHSH and CDR2 LQKENI. This CDR3 reads CASSPGQGPYYGYTF. DNA for the CDR3: TGTGCCAGCTCACCAGGGCAGGGGCCATACTATGGCTACACCTTC.

The V call is TRBV7-9, the J call TRBJ1-2; 10 positions match TRBD1. The CDR3 contains 15 residues. The junction had 6 bases not matched to a gene; V was cut back by 4 bases and J by 4 bases. Germline-derived CDR1 and CDR2 are SEHNR and FQNEAQ (reference sequence). CDR3 DNA: TGTGCCAGCAGCTCCGCCGGGACAGGGGTCTATGGCTACACCTTC. Protein product: CASSSAGTGVYGYTF.

The chain has TRBV6-5 and TRBJ1-1, with 8 positions matching TRBD1. J lost 10 bases, V lost 6 bases, and 10 bases had no gene match. Germline assignment: CDR1 MNHEY and CDR2 SVGAGI. The CDR3 consists of 13 residues. The CDR3 DNA reads TGTGCCAGCAGGGGGACAGGTTTAACGGCAGCTTTCTTT. It codes for CASRGTGLTAAFF.

V is TRBV5-1 and J is TRBJ1-1, with a tentative D call TRBD1 (5 bases). The CDR3 loop spans 14 amino acids. Germline V lookup: CDR1 SGHRS, CDR2 YFSETQ. V was shortened by 0 bases and J by 1 base, with 7 bases between the two germline ends. The CDR3 region is CASSLVGANTEAFF. In nucleotides, the CDR3 is TGCGCCAGCAGCTTGGTAGGGGCGAACACTGAAGCTTTCTTT.

The J gene is TRBJ2-6, the V gene TRBV30; no clear D gene. The V gene's germline CDR1 is GTSNPN and CDR2 SVGIG (reference sequence). The V and J ends lost 7 bases and 0 bases respectively, with 16 bases between them. This CDR3 contains 16 residues. CDR3 nucleotide sequence: TGTGCCTTACGCCCTGGGCCCTTCTCTGGGGCCAACGTCCTGACTTTC. The encoded protein is CALRPGPFSGANVLTF.

J is TRBJ2-1 and V is TRBV11-2; possibly TRBD1 for D (5 bases). Germline values: CDR1 SGHAT, CDR2 FQNNGV. Trimming left V 0 bases short and J 7 bases short, with 13 bases between. The CDR3 has 15 residues. CDR3 residues: CASSLEGPRSNEQFF. CDR3 nucleotide sequence: TGTGCCAGCAGCTTAGAGGGGCCCCGGAGTAATGAGCAGTTCTTC.

The chain employs TRBV6-2 or TRBV6-3 and TRBJ1-2; the match to TRBD1 covers 9 bases. Germline-derived CDR1 and CDR2 are MNHEY and SVGEGT. The V segment lost 6 bases and the J segment 4 bases; nucleotides outside the gene matches: 6. The CDR3 extends over 14 amino acids. CDR3 region: CASSLGQGIYGYTF. The CDR3 bases are TGTGCCAGCAGCCTTGGACAGGGGATCTATGGCTACACCTTC.

The chain carries TRBV6-5 and TRBJ1-2, with 8 bases aligning to TRBD1. CDR1 is MNHEY and CDR2 is SVGAGI in the germline V gene. CDR3 length: 15 residues. V gave up 4 bases and J gave up 0 bases; unmatched junction bases: 4. The CDR3 DNA sequence: TGTGCCAGCAGTTCTCCGGACAGGGCTAACTATGGCTACACCTTC. Encoded protein: CASSSPDRANYGYTF.

Only one count was recorded for this clone. The V call is TRBV4-3, the J call TRBJ1-2; D perhaps matches TRBD1 (5 bases). V gave up 0 bases and J gave up 3 bases, with 11 bases separating them. Germline V lookup: CDR1 LGHNA, CDR2 YSLEER. This CDR3 has 15 residues. The CDR3 reads CASSQDDGRDYGYTF. The DNA for the CDR3 is TGCGCCAGCAGCCAAGACGACGGCAGGGACTATGGCTACACCTTC.

The chain couples TRBV5-4 to TRBJ2-7; D may be TRBD1 (8 bases). Trimming removed 4 bases at V and 7 bases at J, with 18 bases between. The V gene's germline CDR1 is SGHNT and CDR2 YYREEE (reference sequence). This CDR3 has 14 amino acids. CDR3 protein: CASSRGGQGGEQYF. The CDR3 DNA reads TGTGCCAGCAGCCGGGGCGGACAGGGAGGGGAGCAGTACTTC. Full variable domain (rest looked up from reference TRBV5-4 and TRBJ2-7): ETGVTQSPTHLIKTRGQQVTLRCSSQSGHNTVSWYQQALGQGPQFIFQYYREEENGRGNFPPRFSGLQFPNYSSELNVNALELDDSALYLCASSRGGQGGEQYFGPGTRLTVT.

The chain recombines TRBV5-4 with TRBJ2-1; 8 bases are shared with TRBD1. Germline V gene sequence: CDR1 SGHNT, CDR2 YYREEE (reference sequence). CDR3 size: 14 residues. J gave up 7 bases and V 4 bases, and 7 bases lay outside the gene matches. CDR3 DNA sequence: TGTGCCAGCAGCCTGGAGACAGGGGCAAATGAGCAGTTCTTC. This encodes CASSLETGANEQFF.